This TCR beta chain was sequenced in a study of blood T cell repertoires in COVID-19. About the research overall: The origin of the acute and convalescent COVID-19 samples was the United States, Italy and Spain.

Per the original data handling: Amplification with reference gene primers provided the estimates of nucleated cell counts. Libraries were prepared by immunoSEQ multiplex PCR; TCRdb keeps only in-frame clonotypes and omits some of them. V, J and clone size are those of that table, while D and trimming were read from the DNA. The sample contains fewer than 200,000 clones, around 89% of which appear only once. V trimming: 0 bases; J trimming: 7 bases; junction bases outside the gene matches: 7. In germline, CDR1 is KGHDR, CDR2 SFDVKD. This CDR3 spans 16 amino acids. Sequencing was done on a sample of peripheral blood. This clonotype was sampled from a man aged 60 to 75 with acute or convalescent COVID-19. The chain joins TRBV24-1 to TRBJ2-1, with TRBD2 identical over 8 bases. The CDR3 loop reads CATSDLRGGKQNEQFF. CDR3 DNA sequence: TGTGCCACCAGTGATTTGCGGGGGGGGAAGCAGAATGAGCAGTTCTTC.